This entry concerns a single TCR beta chain. The data were obtained in a study of blood T cell repertoires in COVID-19. In the study overall: Researchers got acute and convalescent COVID-19 samples from the United States, Italy and Spain.

The CDR3 loop spans 18 amino acids. V lost 5 bases to trimming and J lost 7 bases; unmatched junction nucleotides: 16. Germline lookup yields CDR1 MDHEN and CDR2 SYDVKM. Methods used by the authors: It was from reference gene primer amplification that nucleated cell counts were estimated. The assay was immunoSEQ multiplex PCR, and TCRdb's table has in-frame clones only and misses some. Clonal size and the V and J genes are those of that table, whereas D and trimming came from the DNA. The table shows fewer than 300,000 clones, with under 90% occurring only once. The rearrangement links TRBV28 to TRBJ2-1; 11 bases align to TRBD2. Sequenced input: peripheral blood. This sequence was found in a young woman with acute or convalescent COVID-19. CDR3 residues: CASSPGTGLAGPPNEQFF. The DNA for the CDR3 is TGTGCCAGCAGTCCGGGAACCGGACTAGCGGGTCCCCCTAATGAGCAGTTCTTC.